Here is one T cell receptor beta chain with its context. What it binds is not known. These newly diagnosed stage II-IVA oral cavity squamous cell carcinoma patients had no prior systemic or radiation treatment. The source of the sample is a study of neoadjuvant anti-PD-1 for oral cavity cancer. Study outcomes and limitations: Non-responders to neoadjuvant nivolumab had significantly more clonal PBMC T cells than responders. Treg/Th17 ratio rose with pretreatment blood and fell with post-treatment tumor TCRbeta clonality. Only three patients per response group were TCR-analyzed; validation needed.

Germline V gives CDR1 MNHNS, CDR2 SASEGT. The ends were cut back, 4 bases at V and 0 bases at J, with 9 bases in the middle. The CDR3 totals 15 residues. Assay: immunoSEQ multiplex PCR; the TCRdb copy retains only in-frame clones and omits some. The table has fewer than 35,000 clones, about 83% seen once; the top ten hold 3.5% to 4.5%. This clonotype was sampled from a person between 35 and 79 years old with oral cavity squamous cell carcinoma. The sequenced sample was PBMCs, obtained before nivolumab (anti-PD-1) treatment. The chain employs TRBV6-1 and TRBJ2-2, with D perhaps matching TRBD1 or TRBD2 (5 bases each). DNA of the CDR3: TGTGCCAGCAGTGGGGGACCTTCGAACACCGGGGAGCTGTTTTTT. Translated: CASSGGPSNTGELFF.